This T cell receptor beta chain was retrieved from a study of regulatory T cells in long-lasting Graves disease. According to the study, TCR beta libraries were built with iRepertoire HTBI primers and CDR3-region Arm-PCR. TCRdb reprocessed the multiplex PCR reads via MiXCR and lists one record per CDR3 protein. The sample carries roughly 500,000 distinct CDR3 sequences, more than 10% recorded once. Time point: newly diagnosed GD, antithyroid drugs for less than 3 months. PBMCs provided the RNA from which the TCR library was made. The germline CDR1 and CDR2 sequences are LNHNV and YYDKDF (reference sequence). CDR3 length: 13 residues. Points on this clonotype: Its antigen is as yet unknown. A much larger clone sits a single nucleotide away, making a read error possible.

Whole-study findings and limits: Comparison showed that persistent patients shared more public clonotypes (around 3,000) than new patients (approximately 930).

The same specimen was also included in a second study, on T cells in Graves' hyperthyroidism and ophthalmopathy.

The rearrangement joins TRBV15 to TRBJ2-2; D gene ambiguous. The sequence came from a woman aged 25 to 39 with Graves disease. The material sequenced was peripheral blood mononuclear cells (PBMCs), taken at new diagnosis, from a patient treated with antithyroid drugs. The CDR3 bases are TGTGCCAACAGCAGATCGAACACCGGGGAGCTGTTTTTT. This gives the protein CANSRSNTGELFF.